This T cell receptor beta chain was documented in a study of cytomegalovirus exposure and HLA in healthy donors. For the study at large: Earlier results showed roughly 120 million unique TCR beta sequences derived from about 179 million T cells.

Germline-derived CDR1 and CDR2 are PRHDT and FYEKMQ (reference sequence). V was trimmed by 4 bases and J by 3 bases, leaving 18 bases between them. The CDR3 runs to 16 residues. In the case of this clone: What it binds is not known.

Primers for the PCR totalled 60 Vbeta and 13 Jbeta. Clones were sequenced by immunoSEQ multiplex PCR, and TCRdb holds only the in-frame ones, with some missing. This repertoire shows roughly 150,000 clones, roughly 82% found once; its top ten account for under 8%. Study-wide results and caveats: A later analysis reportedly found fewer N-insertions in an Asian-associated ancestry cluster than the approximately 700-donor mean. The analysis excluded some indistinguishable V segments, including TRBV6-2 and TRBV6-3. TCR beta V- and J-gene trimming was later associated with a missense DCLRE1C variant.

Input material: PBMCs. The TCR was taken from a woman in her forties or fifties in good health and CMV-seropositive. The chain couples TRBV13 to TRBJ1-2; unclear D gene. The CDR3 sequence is CASSSGRTEVDYGYTF. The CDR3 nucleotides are TGTGCCAGCAGCTCCGGTCGCACCGAGGTTGACTATGGCTACACCTTC.